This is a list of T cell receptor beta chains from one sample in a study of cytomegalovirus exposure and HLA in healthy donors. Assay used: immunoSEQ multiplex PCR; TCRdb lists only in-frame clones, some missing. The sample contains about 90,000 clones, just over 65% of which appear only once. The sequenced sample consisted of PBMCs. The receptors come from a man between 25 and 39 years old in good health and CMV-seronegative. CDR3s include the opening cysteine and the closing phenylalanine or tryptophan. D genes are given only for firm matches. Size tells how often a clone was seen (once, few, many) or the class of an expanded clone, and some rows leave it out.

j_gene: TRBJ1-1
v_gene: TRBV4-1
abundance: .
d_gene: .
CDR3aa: CASSTAGGQLIMNTEAFF
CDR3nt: TGCGCCAGCAGCACGGCAGGCGGACAGCTAATCATGAACACTGAGGCTTTCTTT

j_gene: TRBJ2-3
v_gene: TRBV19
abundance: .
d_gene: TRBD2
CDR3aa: CASSLYSSGGFTDTQYF
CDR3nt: TGTGCCAGTAGTCTCTATTCTAGCGGGGGGTTCACAGATACGCAGTATTTT

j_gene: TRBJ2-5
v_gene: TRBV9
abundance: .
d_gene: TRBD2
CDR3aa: CASSVGGGRGETQYF
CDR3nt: TGTGCCAGCAGCGTAGGGGGCGGGAGGGGCGAGACCCAGTACTTC

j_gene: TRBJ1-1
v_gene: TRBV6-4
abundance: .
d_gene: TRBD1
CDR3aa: CASSSQGRGLGNTEAFF
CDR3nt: TGTGCCAGCAGTAGCCAGGGCAGGGGGCTGGGGAACACTGAAGCTTTCTTT

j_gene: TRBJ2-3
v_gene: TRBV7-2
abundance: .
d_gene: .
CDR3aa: CASSLLGGLGPDTQYF
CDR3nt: TGTGCCAGCAGCTTACTGGGAGGACTGGGCCCAGATACGCAGTATTTT

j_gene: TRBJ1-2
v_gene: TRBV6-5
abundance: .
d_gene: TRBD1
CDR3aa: CASSSRDRVGGYTF
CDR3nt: TGTGCCAGCAGTTCCCGGGACAGAGTTGGTGGCTACACCTTC

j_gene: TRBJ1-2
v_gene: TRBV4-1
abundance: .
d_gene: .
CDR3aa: CASSQDRQEQGSYTF
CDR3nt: TGCGCCAGCAGCCAAGATAGGCAAGAGCAGGGCTCCTACACCTTC

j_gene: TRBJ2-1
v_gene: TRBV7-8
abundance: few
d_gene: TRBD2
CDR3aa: CASSYRPSGTRDSYNEQFF
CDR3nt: TGTGCCAGCAGCTATCGGCCTAGCGGAACAAGGGACTCCTACAATGAGCAGTTCTTC

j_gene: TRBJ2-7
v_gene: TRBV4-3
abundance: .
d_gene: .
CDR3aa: CASSQDGGGHYEQYF
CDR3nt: TGCGCCAGCAGCCAAGATGGTGGCGGCCATTACGAGCAGTACTTC

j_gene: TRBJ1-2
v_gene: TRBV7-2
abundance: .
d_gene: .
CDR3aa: CASSPDRTNYGYTF
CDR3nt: TGTGCCAGCAGTCCAGACAGGACTAACTATGGCTACACCTTC

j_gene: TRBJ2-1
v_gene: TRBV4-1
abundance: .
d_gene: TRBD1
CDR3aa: CASSQPRQGEGNEQFF
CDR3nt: TGCGCCAGCAGCCAACCTAGACAGGGGGAAGGCAATGAGCAGTTCTTC

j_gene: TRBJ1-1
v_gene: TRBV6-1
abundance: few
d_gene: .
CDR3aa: CASSEVVETSGKAFF
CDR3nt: TGTGCCAGCAGTGAAGTAGTCGAGACATCTGGAAAAGCTTTCTTT

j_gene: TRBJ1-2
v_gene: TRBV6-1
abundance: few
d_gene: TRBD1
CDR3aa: CASSEEAGGNGYTF
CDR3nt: TGTGCCAGCAGTGAAGAGGCAGGGGGCAATGGCTACACCTTC

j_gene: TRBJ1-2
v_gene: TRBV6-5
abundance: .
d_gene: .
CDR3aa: CASNHETDGYTF
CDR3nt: TGTGCCAGCAATCATGAAACTGATGGCTACACCTTC

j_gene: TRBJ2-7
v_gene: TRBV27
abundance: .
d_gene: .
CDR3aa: CASSHGGEQYF
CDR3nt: TGTGCCAGCAGCCACGGGGGCGAGCAGTACTTC

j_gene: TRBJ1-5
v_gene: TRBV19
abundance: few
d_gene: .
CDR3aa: CASSPANQGTQPQHF
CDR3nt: TGTGCCAGCTCACCGGCAAATCAGGGAACTCAGCCCCAGCATTTT

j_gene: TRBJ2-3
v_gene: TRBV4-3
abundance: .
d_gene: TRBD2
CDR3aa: CASSQHPTSGGGTDTQYF
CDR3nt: TGCGCCAGCAGCCAACATCCAACTAGCGGGGGAGGCACAGATACGCAGTATTTT

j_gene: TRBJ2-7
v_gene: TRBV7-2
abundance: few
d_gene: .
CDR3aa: CASSLSSREQYF
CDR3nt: TGTGCCAGCAGCTTATCTAGCCGCGAGCAGTACTTC

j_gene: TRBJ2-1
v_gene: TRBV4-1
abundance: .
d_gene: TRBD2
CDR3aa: CASSQDLREWDEQFF
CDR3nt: TGCGCCAGCAGCCAAGATTTGCGGGAGTGGGATGAGCAGTTCTTC

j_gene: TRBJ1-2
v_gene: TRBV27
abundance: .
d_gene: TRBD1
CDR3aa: CASSSNGQGDYGYTF
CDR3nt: TGTGCCAGCAGTTCCAACGGACAGGGGGACTATGGCTACACCTTC

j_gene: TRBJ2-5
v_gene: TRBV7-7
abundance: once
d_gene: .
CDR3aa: CASSSGAFQETQYF
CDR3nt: TGTGCTAGCAGCTCTGGGGCCTTTCAAGAGACCCAGTACTTC

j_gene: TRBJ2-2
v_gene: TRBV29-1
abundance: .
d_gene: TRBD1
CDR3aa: CSATTGPNTGELFF
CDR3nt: TGCAGCGCCACGACAGGGCCCAACACCGGGGAGCTGTTTTTT

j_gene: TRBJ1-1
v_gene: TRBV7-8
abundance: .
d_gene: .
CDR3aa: CASSLAAEGAFF
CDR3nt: TGTGCCAGCAGCTTAGCGGCTGAGGGAGCTTTCTTT

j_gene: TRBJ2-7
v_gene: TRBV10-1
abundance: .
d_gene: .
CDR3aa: CASSATAGREQYF
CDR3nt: TGCGCCAGCAGTGCCACGGCGGGACGCGAGCAGTACTTC

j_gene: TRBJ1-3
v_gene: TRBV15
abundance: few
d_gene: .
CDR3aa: CATSRRTDVSGNTIYF
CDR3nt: TGTGCCACCAGCAGAAGGACAGACGTCTCTGGAAACACCATATATTTT

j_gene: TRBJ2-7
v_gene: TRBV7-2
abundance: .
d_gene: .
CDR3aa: CASSEGAGSLYEQYF
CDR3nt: TGTGCCAGCAGCGAAGGGGCGGGGTCCCTTTACGAGCAGTACTTC